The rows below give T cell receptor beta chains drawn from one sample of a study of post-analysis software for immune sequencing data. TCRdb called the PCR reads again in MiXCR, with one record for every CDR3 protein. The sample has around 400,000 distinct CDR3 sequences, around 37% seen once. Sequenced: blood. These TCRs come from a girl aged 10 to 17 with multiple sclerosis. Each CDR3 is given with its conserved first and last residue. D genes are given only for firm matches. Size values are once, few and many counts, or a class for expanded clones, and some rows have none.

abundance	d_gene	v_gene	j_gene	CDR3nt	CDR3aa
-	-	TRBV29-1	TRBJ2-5	TGCAGCGCCTCCAAGGGGGGGGGGCCGGGAGAGACCCAGTACTTC	CSASKGGGPGETQYF
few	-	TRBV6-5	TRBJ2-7	TGTGCCAGCAGTTTGGCGGCAACCAACATATACGAGCAGTACTTC	CASSLAATNIYEQYF
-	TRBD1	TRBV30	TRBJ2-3	TGTGCCTGGAGTAGACAGGGGGGGACAGATACGCAGTATTTT	CAWSRQGGTDTQYF
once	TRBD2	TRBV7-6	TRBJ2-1	TGTGCCAGCAGCTTGTCCGGGACTACTGAACAGTTCTTC	CASSLSGTTEQFF
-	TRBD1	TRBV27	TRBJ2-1	TGTGCCAGCAGTTTATCCTTCGGGACAGGGTATAATGAGCAGTTCTTC	CASSLSFGTGYNEQFF
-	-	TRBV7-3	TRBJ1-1	TGTGCCAGCAGCTTTTCCGAGGACACTGAAGCTTTCTTT	CASSFSEDTEAFF
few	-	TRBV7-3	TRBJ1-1	TGTGCCAGCAGCTATGACAATGAGAACACTGAAGCTTTCTTT	CASSYDNENTEAFF
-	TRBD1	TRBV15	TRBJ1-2	TGTGCCACCAGCAGAGATCTGGACAGGGGTGACTATGGCTACACCTTC	CATSRDLDRGDYGYTF
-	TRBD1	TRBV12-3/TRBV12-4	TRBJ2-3	TGTGCCAGCAGTTTAAGGGACAGGAGGGATAGTCATACGCAGTATTTT	CASSLRDRRDSHTQYF
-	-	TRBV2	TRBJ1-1	TGTGCCAGCGGTTTGGGGGGGAACACTGAAGCTTTCTTT	CASGLGGNTEAFF
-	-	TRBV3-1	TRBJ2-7	TGTGCCAGCAGCCAAGATGCAGCCGCTTCCTCCTACGAGCAGTACTTC	CASSQDAAASSYEQYF
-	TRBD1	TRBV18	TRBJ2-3	TGTGCCAGCTCGCCAGGCACAGGGGCGGTCGATACGCAGTATTTT	CASSPGTGAVDTQYF
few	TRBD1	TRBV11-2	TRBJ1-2	TGTGCCAGCACCAGGACAGGGGGAGTCTATGGCTACACCTTC	CASTRTGGVYGYTF
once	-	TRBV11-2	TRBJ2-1	TGTGCCAGCAGCCCGGACTCCTCGGATGAGCAGTTCTTC	CASSPDSSDEQFF
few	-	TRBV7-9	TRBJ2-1	TGTGCCAGCAGCTTAGCCGGGGCACCAGCGCAGTTCTTC	CASSLAGAPAQFF
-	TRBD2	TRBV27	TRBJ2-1	TGTGCCAGCAGTTCTCTCGGAGCGGGGGACCACTACAATGAGCAGTTCTTC	CASSSLGAGDHYNEQFF
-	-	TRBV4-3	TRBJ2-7	TGCGCCAGCAGCCAAGGGCTATGGCGCGAGCAGTACTTC	CASSQGLWREQYF
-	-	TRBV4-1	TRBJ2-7	TGCGCCAGCAGCCAAGATCGGGCCACGGGGTACGAGCAGTACTTC	CASSQDRATGYEQYF
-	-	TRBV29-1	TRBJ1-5	TGCAGCGTTGAATTCGGGGACGGGCCCCAGCATTTT	CSVEFGDGPQHF